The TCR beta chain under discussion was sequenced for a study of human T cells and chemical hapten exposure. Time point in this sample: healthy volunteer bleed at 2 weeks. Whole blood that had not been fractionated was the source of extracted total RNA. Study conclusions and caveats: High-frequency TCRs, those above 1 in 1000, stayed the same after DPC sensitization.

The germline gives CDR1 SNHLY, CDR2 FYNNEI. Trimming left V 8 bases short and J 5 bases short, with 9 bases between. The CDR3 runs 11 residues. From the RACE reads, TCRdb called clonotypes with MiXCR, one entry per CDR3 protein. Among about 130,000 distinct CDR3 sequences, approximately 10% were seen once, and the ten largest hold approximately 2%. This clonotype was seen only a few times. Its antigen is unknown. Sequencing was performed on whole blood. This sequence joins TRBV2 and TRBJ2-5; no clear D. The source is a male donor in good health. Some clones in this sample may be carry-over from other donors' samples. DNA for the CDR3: TGTGCCAGCGGGCGGCCGGAGACCCAGTACTTC. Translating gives CASGRPETQYF.